This T cell receptor (beta chain) was recovered during a study of OX40 agonist ivuxolimab in advanced cancers. Overall study: Three partial responders included one hepatocellular carcinoma patient and two cutaneous melanoma patients.

Profiling relied on immunoSEQ multiplex PCR, and the TCRdb table lists in-frame clones only, not all of them. The sample shows tens of thousands of clones, 75% to 90% of them seen only once. This CDR3 has 13 amino acids. V was trimmed by 4 bases and J by 3 bases, leaving 11 bases between them. Germline assignment: CDR1 SGHRS and CDR2 YFSETQ. The specimen was CD4+ or CD8+ T cells sorted from blood, collected in a trial of the OX40 agonist ivuxolimab. The receptor comes from an adult with an advanced solid tumor such as melanoma, head and neck, liver or kidney cancer. The gene calls are TRBV5-1 and TRBJ2-7; D perhaps matches TRBD2 (5 bases). CDR3 residues: CASSPGSDYEQYF. The CDR3 DNA is TGCGCCAGCAGCCCGGGATCGGACTACGAGCAGTACTTC.